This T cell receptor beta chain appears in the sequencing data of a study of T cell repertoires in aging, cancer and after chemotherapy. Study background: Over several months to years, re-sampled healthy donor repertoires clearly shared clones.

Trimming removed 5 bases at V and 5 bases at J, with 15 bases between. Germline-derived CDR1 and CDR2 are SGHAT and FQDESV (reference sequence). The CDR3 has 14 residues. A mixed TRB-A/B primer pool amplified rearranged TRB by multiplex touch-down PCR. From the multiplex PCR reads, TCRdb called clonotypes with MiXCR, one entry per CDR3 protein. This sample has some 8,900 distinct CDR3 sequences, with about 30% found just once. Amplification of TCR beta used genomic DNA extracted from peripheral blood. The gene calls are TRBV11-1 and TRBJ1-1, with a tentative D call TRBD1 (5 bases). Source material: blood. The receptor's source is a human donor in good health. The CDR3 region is CASSRRPGGTEAFF. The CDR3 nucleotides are TGTGCCAGCAGCCGTCGTCCGGGGGGGACTGAAGCTTTCTTT.